The 24 T cell receptor beta chains below were found in one sample sequenced in a study of radiotherapy plus CTLA-4 blockade in lung cancer. Method: immunoSEQ multiplex PCR; TCRdb's copy keeps in-frame clones and lacks some. The sample includes around 49,000 clones, about 85% of them seen just once. Sample: peripheral blood, taken from a patient treated with radiotherapy plus ipilimumab. These receptors all stem from a human donor with non-small cell lung cancer whose response to radiotherapy plus ipilimumab could not be evaluated.

V is TRBV18 and J is TRBJ2-5, with D possibly TRBD2 on 5 matching bases. Trimming took off 5 bases at V and 0 bases at J, with 7 bases between the two ends. The CDR3 is made up of 13 amino acids. Per the germline V gene, CDR1 is KGHSH and CDR2 is LQKENI. The DNA for the CDR3 is TGTGCCAGCTCAACTAGTTACCAAGAGACCCAGTACTTC. Its protein is CASSTSYQETQYF. The full variable domain, completed using reference TRBV18 and TRBJ2-5, is NAGVMQNPRHLVRRRGQEARLRCSPMKGHSHVYWYRQLPEEGLKFMVYLQKENIIDESGMPKERFSAEFPKEGPSILRIQQVVRGDSAAYFCASSTSYQETQYFGPGTRLLVL.

V usage is TRBV7-6 and J usage is TRBJ1-3; TRBD1 matches 9 bases. Per the germline V gene, CDR1 is SGHVS and CDR2 is FNYEAQ. This CDR3 contains 13 residues. V lost 4 bases to trimming and J lost 6 bases; unmatched junction nucleotides: 1. In DNA, the CDR3 is TGTGCCAGCAGCTGGGACAGGGAAAACACCATATATTTT. Its translation: CASSWDRENTIYF.

The chain recombines TRBV6-4 with TRBJ2-1; the D gene is possibly TRBD1 (6 bases). CDR3 length: 14 amino acids. V was cut by 7 bases and J by 3 bases, with 13 bases left in between. Germline CDR1 MRHNA, CDR2 SNTAGT. The CDR3 protein is CASNTGSGYNEQFF. The CDR3 DNA is TGTGCCAGCAACACAGGGTCAGGCTACAATGAGCAGTTCTTC.

The rearrangement uses TRBV27 and TRBJ2-7; D may be TRBD2 (6 bases). The CDR3 runs to 15 residues. Germline V gene data show CDR1 as MNHEY and CDR2 as SMNVEV (reference sequence). Between the trimmed V and J ends, which lost 1 base and 7 bases, there was a span of 17 bases. The CDR3 DNA follows: TGTGCCAGCAGTTTATATGGGGACTCAAAGGGGGAGCAGTACTTC. Residues: CASSLYGDSKGEQYF.

The chain links TRBV25-1 to TRBJ1-2; perhaps TRBD1 as D (6 bases). CDR3 length equals 15 residues. The germline V gene encodes CDR1 MGHDK and CDR2 SYGVNS. The V end was cut by 11 bases, the J end by 3 bases, with 22 bases between. The CDR3 loop reads CARSTPGKGDYGYTF. The CDR3 DNA follows: TGTGCCCGCTCCACGCCGGGGAAGGGGGACTATGGCTACACCTTC.

The chain recombines TRBV7-6 with TRBJ1-1; 10 bases align to TRBD1. CDR1 is SGHVS and CDR2 is FNYEAQ in the germline V gene. The CDR3 has 18 residues. J was trimmed by 5 bases and V by 1 base; bases with no gene match: 13. CDR3 DNA: TGTGCCAGCAGCTTAGGGGCCGGGACAGGGGACCAGGGTACTGAAGCTTTCTTT. Amino acids: CASSLGAGTGDQGTEAFF.

CDR3 DNA: TGTGCCAGCTCACCATCGCAGGGGAATCAGCCCCAGCATTTT. It translates to CASSPSQGNQPQHF. This rearrangement joins TRBV18 to TRBJ1-5, with D possibly TRBD1 on 6 matching bases. The CDR3 length is 14 residues. Trimming stripped 2 bases from V and 4 bases from J, with 9 bases between. Germline CDR1 is KGHSH and CDR2 is LQKENI.

This chain links TRBV7-3 with TRBJ2-3; 12 bases map to TRBD2. This CDR3 has 20 residues. Germline-derived CDR1 and CDR2 are SGHTA and FQGTGA. J was trimmed by 4 bases and V by 5 bases; bases with no gene match: 19. CDR3 nucleotide sequence: TGTGCCAGCAGCGGGAGACAGCCTCCGGGACTAGCGGGTAACCCAGATACGCAGTATTTT. As protein: CASSGRQPPGLAGNPDTQYF.

This chain links TRBV5-1 with TRBJ2-5; TRBD1 aligns across 8 bases. The DNA end favors TRBJ2-7, so the J call may be wrong. Germline lookup yields CDR1 SGHRS and CDR2 YFSETQ. CDR3 size: 15 residues. CDR3 region: CASSLWTGLSYEQYF. The CDR3, as DNA: TGCGCCAGCAGCTTGTGGACAGGGTTGTCCTACGAGCAGTACTTC.

The chain carries TRBV5-1 and TRBJ1-6; D is ambiguous. Germline V lookup: CDR1 SGHRS, CDR2 YFSETQ. V was cut by 0 bases and J by 11 bases, with 12 bases left in between. This CDR3 comprises 14 residues. The CDR3 reads CASSLGQAAAPLHF. CDR3 sequence (DNA): TGCGCCAGCAGCTTGGGGCAGGCAGCGGCACCCCTCCACTTT.

This clone appeared a few times. This chain joins TRBV28 and TRBJ2-1, with D possibly being TRBD2 (5 bases). V shed 3 bases and J shed 7 bases, with 16 bases lying between them. The germline CDR1 and CDR2 sequences are MDHEN and SYDVKM. The CDR3 is 15 residues long. The CDR3: CASSFSQEVRNEQFF. The CDR3 region has the DNA TGTGCCAGCAGTTTCTCTCAGGAGGTACGGAATGAGCAGTTCTTC.

This chain joins TRBV27 and TRBJ1-1; TRBD1 matches at 8 bases. CDR3 length equals 14 residues. Trimming removed 5 bases from V and 4 bases from J; junction bases left unmatched: 6. Germline V lookup: CDR1 MNHEY, CDR2 SMNVEV (reference sequence). The CDR3 sequence is CASSPTGEGTEAFF. CDR3 sequence (DNA): TGTGCCAGCAGTCCGACAGGGGAGGGCACTGAAGCTTTCTTT.

Regarding this clone: At one of its ends the junction is not consistent with the germline gene, which may arise from a read error. The V call is TRBV7-2, the J call TRBJ1-5; D uncertain. This CDR3 spans 14 amino acids. Germline-derived CDR1 and CDR2 are SGHTA and FQGNSA. The CDR3 nucleotides are TGTGCCAGCAGCTTAAGTCCCGGGAATCGGCCCCAGCATTTT. Protein: CASSLSPGNRPQHF.

The V and J genes are TRBV11-2 and TRBJ2-1; tentatively, D is TRBD1 (6 bases). CDR3 length: 16 residues. The V gene's germline CDR1 is SGHAT and CDR2 FQNNGV. V was cut by 4 bases and J by 0 bases, with 13 bases left in between. Here the CDR3 DNA reads TGTGCCAGCAGCTCCGGACAGCTTGTCTCCTACAATGAGCAGTTCTTC. Protein: CASSSGQLVSYNEQFF. The full variable domain, rest sourced from reference TRBV11-2 and TRBJ2-1, is EAGVAQSPRYKIIEKRQSVAFWCNPISGHATLYWYQQILGQGPKLLIQFQNNGVVDDSQLPKDRFSAERLKGVDSTLKIQPAKLEDSAVYLCASSSGQLVSYNEQFFGPGTRLTVL.

This chain connects TRBV29-1 to TRBJ2-3; D remains ambiguous. Germline CDR1 and CDR2: SQVTM and ANQGSEA. Trimming left V 3 bases short and J 4 bases short, with 11 bases between. The CDR3 covers 13 residues. The CDR3 region has the DNA TGCAGCGTTGAGGGTGCTAGGTCAGATACGCAGTATTTT. This translates into CSVEGARSDTQYF.

Regarding this clone: An end of the junction differs from the germline gene, which may be a read error. V usage is TRBV7-2 and J usage is TRBJ1-1; D ambiguous. CDR1 and CDR2 from the germline V gene are SGHTA and FQGNSA. This CDR3 has 13 amino acids. Here the CDR3 DNA reads TGTGCCAGCACCTTACAGATGAACACTGAAGCTTTCTTT. This sequence encodes CASTLQMNTEAFF. Full variable domain (outside the CDR3, taken from reference TRBV7-2 and TRBJ1-1): GAGVSQSPSNKVTEKGKDVELRCDPISGHTALYWYRQSLGQGLEFLIYFQGNSAPDKSGLPSDRFSAERTGGSVSTLTIQRTQQEDSAVYLCASTLQMNTEAFFGQGTRLTVV.

This clone has more than one count but fewer than ten. V is TRBV19 and J is TRBJ1-2; the D is unclear. The V gene lost 3 bases and the J gene lost 6 bases, with 17 bases spanning the gap. The CDR3 has 15 amino acids. Germline CDR1 is LNHDA and CDR2 is SQIVND (reference sequence). The CDR3 nucleotides read TGTGCCAGTAGTATTGGATCCCGGATCGGGGATGGCTACACCTTC. Amino acids: CASSIGSRIGDGYTF.

The count of this clone is one. The chain couples TRBV19 to TRBJ2-1; unclear D gene. CDR3 length equals 14 residues. Germline CDR1 reads LNHDA; CDR2 reads SQIVND (reference sequence). Trimming left V 3 bases short and J 8 bases short, with 14 bases between. CDR3 residues: CASSMRLVGDEQFF. The DNA for the CDR3 is TGTGCCAGTAGTATGAGGTTAGTCGGCGATGAGCAGTTCTTC.

This clone was picked up a small number of times. Other DNA sequences from this sample encode an identical CDR3 as well. V and J are TRBV4-1 and TRBJ1-1; 11 bases fit TRBD1. The junction had 3 bases not matched to a gene; V was cut back by 1 base and J by 5 bases. Germline lookup yields CDR1 MGHRA and CDR2 YSYEKL. The CDR3 spans 15 residues. The CDR3 DNA is TGCGCCAGCAGCCAAGCCGGGACAGGGGGGACTGAAGCTTTCTTT. Translation: CASSQAGTGGTEAFF.

This clone was seen a few times. The rearrangement links TRBV7-6 to TRBJ2-7; 14 nucleotides align to TRBD2. The junction had 7 bases not matched to a gene; V was cut back by 2 bases and J by 1 base. Germline loops: CDR1 SGHVS, CDR2 FNYEAQ. This CDR3 spans 18 amino acids. For the CDR3, the DNA is TGTGCCAGCAGCTTATCTCCCGGGACTAGCGGGAGATCCTACGAGCAGTACTTC. Its translation is CASSLSPGTSGRSYEQYF.

The CDR3 loop is CASSHAGGEGTGELFF. The CDR3, as DNA: TGCGCCAGCAGCCATGCTGGGGGGGAAGGCACCGGGGAGCTGTTTTTT. The rearrangement joins TRBV4-3 to TRBJ2-2, with 7 bases matching TRBD2. V lost 3 bases, J lost 4 bases, and 8 bases stayed unmatched. The CDR3 contains 16 residues. Germline V gives CDR1 LGHNA, CDR2 YSLEER.

The genes are TRBV6-6 and TRBJ1-3, with D possibly being TRBD1 (6 bases). Trimming left V 5 bases short and J 1 base short, with 9 bases between. The CDR3 spans 14 residues. Germline CDR1 MNHNY, CDR2 SVGAGI (reference sequence). The CDR3 DNA reads as TGTGCCAGCAGTAAAGACAGGTCTGGAAACACCATATATTTT. Protein: CASSKDRSGNTIYF.

This clone showed up just once. The chain is built from TRBV5-4 and TRBJ2-5, with 8 bases aligning to TRBD1. This CDR3 has 14 amino acids. Germline V lookup: CDR1 SGHNT, CDR2 YYREEE (reference sequence). J was trimmed by 2 bases and V by 7 bases; bases with no gene match: 7. The CDR3 spells CASFHRGIQETQYF. For the CDR3, the DNA is TGTGCCAGCTTCCACAGGGGGATTCAAGAGACCCAGTACTTC.

The rearrangement links TRBV10-1 to TRBJ2-7, with 11 bases fitting TRBD2. This CDR3 spans 14 amino acids. The V and J ends lost 5 bases and 7 bases, in that order; junction bases with no gene match: 7. Germline V gene lookup returns CDR1 WNHNN and CDR2 SYGVQD (reference sequence). The CDR3 is CASSLLAGVKEQYF. CDR3 DNA sequence: TGCGCCAGCAGTTTACTAGCGGGAGTGAAGGAGCAGTACTTC.